This T cell receptor (beta chain) comes out of a study of cytomegalovirus exposure and HLA in healthy donors. PCR primers comprised 60 Vbeta and 13 Jbeta primers. The data were produced by immunoSEQ multiplex PCR, yet TCRdb's version contains in-frame clones alone and is incomplete. In the table there are approximately 170,000 clones, approximately 75% of which are singletons. The V gene's germline CDR1 is MNHEY and CDR2 SMNVEV (reference sequence). V lost 2 bases, J lost 3 bases, and 8 bases lay in between. The CDR3 spans 13 residues. Sample: PBMCs. The V gene is TRBV27, the J gene TRBJ2-7, with D possibly TRBD2 on 5 matching bases. This TCR was recovered from a girl aged 5-17 years in good health and CMV-seronegative. The CDR3 DNA is TGTGCCAGCAGTTTAGGCGGGCGCTACGAGCAGTACTTC. It specifies CASSLGGRYEQYF.